Below, one T cell receptor beta chain is given with its context. Its specificity is not known. This sample is drawn from a study of T cell responses to AZD1222 COVID-19 vaccine. General observations from the study: Without day 14 samples, only post-peak T cell repertoires were studied. Nearly half of spike-specific TCRs reportedly go after variant regions that carry no mutations.

The repertoire was sequenced with immunoSEQ multiplex PCR; TCRdb's copy has only in-frame clones and lacks some. This sample has around 140,000 clones, with roughly 92% found just once. From germline, CDR1 is MGHDK and CDR2 SYGVNS. The ends were cut back, 8 bases at V and 4 bases at J, with 28 bases in the middle. The CDR3 loop spans 18 amino acids. The material was peripheral blood, obtained on day 0 of AZD1222 vaccination. The sequence derives from an adult in good health. V gene TRBV25-1 combines with J gene TRBJ2-3, with a tentative D call TRBD1 (6 bases). CDR3 region: CASGALGAHKRSPDTQYF. The CDR3 DNA is TGTGCCAGCGGGGCCCTGGGGGCACACAAGAGGAGCCCAGATACGCAGTATTTT.